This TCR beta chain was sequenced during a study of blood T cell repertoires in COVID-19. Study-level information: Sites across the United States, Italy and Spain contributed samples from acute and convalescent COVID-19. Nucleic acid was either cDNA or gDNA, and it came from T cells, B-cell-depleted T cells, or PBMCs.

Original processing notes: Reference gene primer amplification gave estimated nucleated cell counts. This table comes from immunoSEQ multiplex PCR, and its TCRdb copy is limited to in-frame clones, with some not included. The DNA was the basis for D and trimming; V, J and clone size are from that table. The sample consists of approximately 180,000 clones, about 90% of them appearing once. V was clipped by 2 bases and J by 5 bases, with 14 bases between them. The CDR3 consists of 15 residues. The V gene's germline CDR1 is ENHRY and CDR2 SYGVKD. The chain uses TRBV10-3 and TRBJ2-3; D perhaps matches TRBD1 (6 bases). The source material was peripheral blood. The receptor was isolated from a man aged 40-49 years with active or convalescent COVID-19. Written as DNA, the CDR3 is TGTGCCATCAGTGAGGGGGCAGGGGTGGTAGATACGCAGTATTTT. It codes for CAISEGAGVVDTQYF.